The next 24 T cell receptor beta chains were all read from a single sample in a study of blood T cells in healthy people across ages. A second PCR, run for about 7 to 11 cycles, used a sample-barcoded 5' primer plus a J-beta primer mix. TCRdb fed the 5' RACE reads into MiXCR, producing one record per CDR3 protein. The repertoire holds 650,000 to 800,000 distinct CDR3 sequences, with around 45% as singletons. Material for sequencing was blood. The receptor source for this set is a man in his 60s in good health.

The J gene is TRBJ2-7, the V gene TRBV19; D ambiguous. Germline lookup yields CDR1 LNHDA and CDR2 SQIVND (reference sequence). V lost 7 bases and J lost 6, with 16 bases in between. The CDR3 length is 13 residues. The CDR3 loop reads CASKVGLGGEQYF. CDR3 nucleotide sequence: TGTGCCAGTAAAGTCGGCCTCGGCGGCGAGCAGTACTTC.

This clonotype was seen many times. The chain recombines TRBV18 with TRBJ1-5; D gene unclear. CDR3 length: 15 amino acids. V dropped 2 bases and J dropped 6 bases, with 14 bases sitting between them. Per the germline V gene, CDR1 is KGHSH and CDR2 is LQKENI. In nucleotides, the CDR3 is TGTGCCAGCTCACCAAGAGAGATGGGGATTCAGCCCCAGCATTTT. Protein: CASSPREMGIQPQHF.

Only a few counts were recorded for this clonotype. The gene calls are TRBV2 and TRBJ1-5; tentative D call: TRBD1 (5 bases). The CDR3 is 13 amino acids. Trimming shortened V by 3 bases and J by 4 bases, and 7 bases separated the two germline ends. CDR1 is SNHLY and CDR2 is FYNNEI in the germline V gene. CDR3 nucleotide sequence: TGTGCCAGCAGTGAGGGGGAGAATCAGCCCCAGCATTTT. It yields the protein CASSEGENQPQHF. The whole variable domain, filled in from reference TRBV2 and TRBJ1-5, reads EPEVTQTPSHQVTQMGQEVILRCVPISNHLYFYWYRQILGQKVEFLVSFYNNEISEKSEIFDDQFSVERPDGSNFTLKIRSTKLEDSAMYFCASSEGENQPQHFGDGTRLSIL.

This clonotype has only a few counts. The chain is built from TRBV10-3 and TRBJ2-7; no clear D. The CDR3 totals 13 residues. Germline V gene lookup returns CDR1 ENHRY and CDR2 SYGVKD. Trimming left V 2 bases short and J 2 bases short, with 7 bases between. CDR3 coding DNA: TGTGCCATCAGTGAGGATATGGCCTACGAGCAGTACTTC. The encoded protein is CAISEDMAYEQYF.

This clonotype was seen more than once but under ten times. The chain has TRBV11-1 and TRBJ1-1; 7 bases agree with TRBD1. Germline trimming cut 5 bases from V and 4 bases from J; bases unmatched to any gene: 7. CDR1 is SGHAT and CDR2 is FQDESV in the germline V gene (reference sequence). The CDR3 consists of 14 residues. This chain's CDR3 is CASSGAGGITEAFF. The CDR3 DNA reads as TGTGCCAGCAGCGGTGCAGGGGGAATCACTGAAGCTTTCTTT.

With respect to this clonotype: The junction differs from germline at one of its ends, possibly a read error. The CDR3 DNA is TGTGCCAGCAGCTCAGGGGGAGTCGGCCAAGAGACCCGGTACTTC. As protein: CASSSGGVGQETRYF. The chain employs TRBV27 and TRBJ2-5, with TRBD1 matching over 7 bases. Germline V lookup: CDR1 MNHEY, CDR2 SMNVEV (reference sequence). This CDR3 region has 15 residues.

This clonotype occurred a few times. V and J are TRBV12-3 or TRBV12-4 and TRBJ1-6, with a weak D call TRBD1 (6 bases). V was cut by 5 bases and J by 7 bases, with 12 bases left in between. CDR3 size: 14 residues. Here the CDR3 reads CASSNRVRNSPLHF. As DNA, the CDR3 is TGTGCCAGCAGTAACAGGGTCAGGAATTCACCCCTCCACTTT.

This clonotype has a handful of counts. V is TRBV12-3 or TRBV12-4 and J is TRBJ2-4; maybe TRBD1 (6 bases). The V end was cut by 3 bases, the J end by 3 bases, with 9 bases between. This CDR3 comprises 14 residues. In nucleotides, the CDR3 is TGTGCCAGCAGTTTGGGACACCTCAAAAACATTCAGTACTTC. This codes for CASSLGHLKNIQYF.

This clonotype was recorded once. The gene calls are TRBV3-1 and TRBJ1-6; D might be TRBD1 (6 bases). Between the trimmed V and J ends, which lost 2 bases and 7 bases, there was a span of 9 bases. The CDR3 totals 14 residues. Germline V CDR1 and CDR2: LGHDT, YNNKEL (reference sequence). The CDR3 DNA follows: TGTGCCAGCAGCCAATACAGGGCCAATTCACCCCTCCACTTT. Translated, it gives CASSQYRANSPLHF.

This clonotype came up a few times. The chain carries TRBV20-1 and TRBJ2-5; no reliable D call. V was cut by 1 base and J by 5 bases, with 11 bases left in between. This CDR3 spans 13 amino acids. CDR1 is DFQATT and CDR2 is SNEGSKA in the germline V gene (reference sequence). The CDR3, as DNA: TGCAGTGCTAGAGCTTATGTCACGGAGACCCAGTACTTC. This encodes CSARAYVTETQYF.

J is TRBJ2-5 and V is TRBV7-2, with D unclear. Germline values: CDR1 SGHTA, CDR2 FQGNSA. The CDR3 is 12 residues long. V lost 2 bases and J lost 11, with 12 bases in between. The CDR3 sequence: CASSLLDREQYF. DNA for the CDR3: TGTGCCAGCAGCTTATTGGACCGAGAGCAGTACTTC.

The V gene is TRBV7-2, the J gene TRBJ2-3, with unresolved D. The CDR3 runs 14 residues. Trimming took off 4 bases at V and 6 bases at J, with 14 bases between the two ends. Per the germline V gene, CDR1 is SGHTA and CDR2 is FQGNSA. This CDR3 reads CASSYSPLGDTQYF. The CDR3 nucleotides read TGTGCCAGCAGCTACTCCCCGCTGGGGGATACGCAGTATTTT.

V and J are TRBV9 and TRBJ2-3; 12 bases map to TRBD2. CDR3 length: 16 amino acids. Per germline, CDR1 SGDLS and CDR2 YYNGEE. With 3 bases clipped from V and 7 bases from J, the junction kept 9 bases outside the gene matches. Here the CDR3 reads CASSASTSGGRHTQYF. The DNA for the CDR3 is TGTGCCAGCAGCGCCTCGACTAGCGGGGGCCGACATACGCAGTATTTT. The full variable domain, with the rest looked up from reference TRBV9 and TRBJ2-3, is DSGVTQTPKHLITATGQRVTLRCSPRSGDLSVYWYQQSLDQGLQFLIQYYNGEERAKGNILERFSAQQFPDLHSELNLSSLELGDSALYFCASSASTSGGRHTQYFGPGTRLTVL.

A word on this clonotype: A read error is possible here, since a much larger clone lies one base away. The rearrangement links TRBV29-1 to TRBJ2-1; TRBD2 matches at 12 bases. The CDR3 covers 17 residues. The germline gives CDR1 SQVTM, CDR2 ANQGSEA. V shed 2 bases, J shed 2 bases, and the junction held 7 bases outside the gene matches. The CDR3: CSVESLAGGLPYNEQFF. CDR3 bases: TGCAGCGTTGAAAGCCTAGCGGGGGGGCTGCCCTACAATGAGCAGTTCTTC.

This clonotype was seen repeatedly, ten times or more. J is TRBJ1-4 and V is TRBV12-3 or TRBV12-4, with a weak D call TRBD1 (6 bases). Trimming removed 6 bases at V and 4 bases at J, with 15 bases between. The CDR3 length is 15 residues. CDR3 in DNA: TGTGCCAGCAGGGGCCGACAGGCAAATAATGAAAAACTGTTTTTT. Translating it yields CASRGRQANNEKLFF.

The chain recombines TRBV5-1 with TRBJ2-6, with a tentative D call TRBD1 (5 bases). CDR3 length equals 16 residues. Trimming left V 10 bases short and J 2 bases short, with 19 bases between. Germline lookup yields CDR1 SGHRS and CDR2 YFSETQ. CDR3 nucleotides: TGCGCCGCGAGGACATTTCAGGGTGCTGGGGCCAACGTCCTGACTTTC. Protein product: CAARTFQGAGANVLTF. The whole variable domain, remainder taken from reference TRBV5-1 and TRBJ2-6, is KAGVTQTPRYLIKTRGQQVTLSCSPISGHRSVSWYQQTPGQGLQFLFEYFSETQRNKGNFPGRFSGRQFSNSRSEMNVSTLELGDSALYLCAARTFQGAGANVLTFGAGSRLTVL.

This clonotype came up a few times. This chain connects TRBV4-3 to TRBJ2-7; D is unclear. V gave up 1 base and J gave up 0 bases, with 13 bases separating them. Looked up from germline, CDR1 is LGHNA and CDR2 is YSLEER. The CDR3 loop spans 16 amino acids. CDR3 nucleotides: TGCGCCAGCAGCCAAGGCCTACGTTCGAGCTCCTACGAGCAGTACTTC. This encodes CASSQGLRSSSYEQYF.

V is TRBV19 and J is TRBJ2-1, with 11 positions matching TRBD2. The trim removed 3 bases at V and 6 bases at J, leaving 4 bases unmatched. Germline V CDR1 and CDR2: LNHDA, SQIVND (reference sequence). The CDR3 runs to 15 residues. The CDR3 bases are TGTGCCAGTAGTATGGAACTAGCGGGGGCCAATGAGCAGTTCTTC. Protein: CASSMELAGANEQFF.

V is TRBV3-1 and J is TRBJ1-3, with unresolved D. CDR3 length: 13 residues. Germline values: CDR1 LGHDT, CDR2 YNNKEL (reference sequence). V was trimmed by 3 bases and J by 0 bases, leaving 3 bases between them. CDR3 coding DNA: TGTGCCAGCAGCCATTCCTCTGGAAACACCATATATTTT. Translated, it gives CASSHSSGNTIYF.

This clonotype was seen a handful of times. The chain joins TRBV28 to TRBJ2-4, with 7 nucleotides matching TRBD1. The V segment lost 8 bases and the J segment 6 bases; nucleotides outside the gene matches: 13. There are 15 residues in the CDR3. From germline, CDR1 is MDHEN and CDR2 SYDVKM. CDR3 residues: CASQPPTGPANIQYF. In DNA, the CDR3 is TGTGCCAGCCAACCCCCGACAGGGCCGGCAAACATTCAGTACTTC.

In its sample, this clonotype was seen a few times. J is TRBJ2-5 and V is TRBV20-1, with D maybe TRBD1 (5 bases). The DNA end is more similar to TRBJ2-7, so the J call may be wrong. The CDR3 length is 13 residues. Per germline, CDR1 DFQATT and CDR2 SNEGSKA (reference sequence). The CDR3 loop is CSAIRNQGYEQYF. CDR3 nucleotides: TGCAGTGCTATCCGAAATCAGGGCTACGAGCAGTACTTC.

This chain links TRBV7-9 with TRBJ2-4; possibly TRBD1 for D (6 bases). CDR3 length equals 14 residues. Germline CDR1 is SEHNR and CDR2 is FQNEAQ (reference sequence). Trimming took 1 base from V and 11 from J, leaving 15 bases between them. CDR3 bases: TGTGCCAGCAGCTTAGGAGGGCCAGGGGTGTTTCAGTACTTC. It is translated as CASSLGGPGVFQYF.

The rearrangement links TRBV6-1 to TRBJ2-5, with 7 bases fitting TRBD1. Germline V gene sequence: CDR1 MNHNS, CDR2 SASEGT. The CDR3 runs to 12 residues. The V segment lost 9 bases and the J segment 4 bases; nucleotides outside the gene matches: 5. CDR3 sequence: CASTGVLETQYF. Written as DNA, the CDR3 is TGTGCCAGTACAGGGGTCTTAGAGACCCAGTACTTC.

This clonotype came up a few times. CDR3 in DNA: TGCAGTGCTAGCTCGTGGAGGGGGGAGACCCAGTACTTC. It translates to CSASSWRGETQYF. The chain joins TRBV20-1 to TRBJ2-7; D might be TRBD1 or TRBD2, each matching 6 bases. The end of the DNA aligns better with TRBJ2-5, so the J call may be wrong. Germline-derived CDR1 and CDR2 are DFQATT and SNEGSKA (reference sequence). The CDR3 has 13 amino acids.